The TCR beta chain under discussion was sequenced for a study of cytomegalovirus exposure and HLA in healthy donors. Overall study context: Approximately 80 million unique TCRs from HLA-typed donors were held in an early data release.

The PCR had 60 Vbeta and 13 Jbeta primers. The table came from immunoSEQ multiplex PCR; TCRdb's copy has only in-frame clones and leaves some out. The table records about 98,000 clones, around two thirds of them present only once. The CDR3 is made up of 15 amino acids. The germline V gene encodes CDR1 SGHTA and CDR2 FQGNSA. Deletions cut 3 bases from V and 0 bases from J, with 9 bases between. Sequences were obtained from PBMCs. The chain uses TRBV7-2 and TRBJ1-5; D may be TRBD1 (5 bases). The clonotype was recovered from a male donor in good health and CMV-seronegative. The CDR3 bases are TGTGCCAGCAGCTTTGCAGGGTATAGCAATCAGCCCCAGCATTTT. Protein: CASSFAGYSNQPQHF.